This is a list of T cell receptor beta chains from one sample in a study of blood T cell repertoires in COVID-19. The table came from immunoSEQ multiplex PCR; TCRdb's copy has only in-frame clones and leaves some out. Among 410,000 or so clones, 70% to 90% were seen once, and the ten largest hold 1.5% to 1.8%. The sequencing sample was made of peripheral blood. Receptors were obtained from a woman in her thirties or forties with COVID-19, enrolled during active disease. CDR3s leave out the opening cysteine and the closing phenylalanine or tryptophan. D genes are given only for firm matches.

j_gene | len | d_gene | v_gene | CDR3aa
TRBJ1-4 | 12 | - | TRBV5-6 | ASSLDRISEKLF
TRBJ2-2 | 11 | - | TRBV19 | ASSPRGTGELF
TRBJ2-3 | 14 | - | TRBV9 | ASSVMAGISTDTQY
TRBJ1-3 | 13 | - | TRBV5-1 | ASSFDRNSGNTIY
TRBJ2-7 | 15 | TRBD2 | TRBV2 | ASSDSLAGGGSYEQY
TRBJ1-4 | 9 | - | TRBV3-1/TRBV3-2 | ASSQSEKLF
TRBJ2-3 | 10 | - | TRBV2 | ASSERADTQY
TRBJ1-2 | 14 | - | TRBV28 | ASSTGTPSTNYGYT
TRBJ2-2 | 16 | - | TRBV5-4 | ASSLLLGNSLNTGELF
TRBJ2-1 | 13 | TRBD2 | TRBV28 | ATRTSGGYRNEQF
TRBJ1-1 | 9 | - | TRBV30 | AWTQAAEAF
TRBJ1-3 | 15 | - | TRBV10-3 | AISESRGRGSGNTIY
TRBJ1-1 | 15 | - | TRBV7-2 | ASSPLQGTGLRTEAF
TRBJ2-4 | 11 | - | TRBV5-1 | ASSLEGSGIQY
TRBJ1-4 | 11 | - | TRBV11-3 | AGIGAGDEKLF
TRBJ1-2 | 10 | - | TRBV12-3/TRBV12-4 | ASTDTGYGYT
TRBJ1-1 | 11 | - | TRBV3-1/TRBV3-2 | ASSLFKNTEAF
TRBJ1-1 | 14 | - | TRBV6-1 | ASSGDGGQASFGAF
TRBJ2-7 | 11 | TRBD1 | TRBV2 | ASLTGNTYEQY
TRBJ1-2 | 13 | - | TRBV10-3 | AISESAGVRYGYT
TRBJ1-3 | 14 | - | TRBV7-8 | ASSLGPGLRPNTIY
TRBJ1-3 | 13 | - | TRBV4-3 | ASSQGHHSGNTIY
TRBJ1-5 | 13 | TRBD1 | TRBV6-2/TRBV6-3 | ASSFWGRTGEPQH
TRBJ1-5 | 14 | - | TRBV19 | ASSPHLGPGNQPQH
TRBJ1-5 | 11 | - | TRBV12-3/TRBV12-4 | ASSSGDNQPQH
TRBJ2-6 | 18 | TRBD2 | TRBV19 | ASSIEGLAGFSSGANVLT
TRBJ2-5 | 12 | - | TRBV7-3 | ASSRQPREETQY
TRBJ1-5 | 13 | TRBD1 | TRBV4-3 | ASSQDQTGDQPQH
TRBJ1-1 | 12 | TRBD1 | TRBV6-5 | ASSPHRGNTEAF
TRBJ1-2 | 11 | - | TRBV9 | ASSVEGVYGYT
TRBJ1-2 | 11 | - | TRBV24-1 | ATSVQPGYGYT
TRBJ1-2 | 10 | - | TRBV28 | ASSPGYYGYT
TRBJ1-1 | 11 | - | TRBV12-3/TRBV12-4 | ASSSRENTEAF
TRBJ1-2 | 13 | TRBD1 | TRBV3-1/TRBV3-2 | ASSQGTGSVYGYT
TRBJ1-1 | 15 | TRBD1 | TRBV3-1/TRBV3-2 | ASSPRTGGSWGTEAF
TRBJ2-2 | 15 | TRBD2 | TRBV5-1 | ASSTGTSGGNTGELF
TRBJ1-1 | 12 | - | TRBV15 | ATSRVRQTNTPF
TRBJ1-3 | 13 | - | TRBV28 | ASSLGGLSGNTIY
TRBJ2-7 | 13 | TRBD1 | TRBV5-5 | ASSLRSGTVYEQY
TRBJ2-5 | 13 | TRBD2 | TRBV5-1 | ASSSLAGAQETQY
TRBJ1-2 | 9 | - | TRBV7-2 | ASSFYYGYT